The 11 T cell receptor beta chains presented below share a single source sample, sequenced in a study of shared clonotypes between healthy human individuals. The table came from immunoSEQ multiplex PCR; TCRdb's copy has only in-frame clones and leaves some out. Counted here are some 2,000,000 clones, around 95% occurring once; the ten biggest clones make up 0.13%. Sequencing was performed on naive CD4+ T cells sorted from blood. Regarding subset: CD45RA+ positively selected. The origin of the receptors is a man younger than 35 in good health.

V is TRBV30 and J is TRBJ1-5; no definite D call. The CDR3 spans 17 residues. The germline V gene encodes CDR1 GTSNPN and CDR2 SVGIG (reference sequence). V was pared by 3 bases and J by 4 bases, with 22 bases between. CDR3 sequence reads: CAWSRPPTMGKNQPQHF. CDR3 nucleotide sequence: TGTGCCTGGAGCCGACCCCCGACAATGGGGAAGAATCAGCCCCAGCATTTT.

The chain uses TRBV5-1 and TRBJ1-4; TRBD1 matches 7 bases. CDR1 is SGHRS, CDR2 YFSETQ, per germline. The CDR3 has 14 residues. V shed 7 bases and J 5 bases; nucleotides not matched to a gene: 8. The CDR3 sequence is CASGRQGLNEKLFF. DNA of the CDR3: TGCGCCAGCGGTAGACAGGGCTTAAATGAAAAACTGTTTTTT.

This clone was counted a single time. This CDR3 is CASSLNGAGTYNEQFF. The CDR3 bases are TGCGCCAGCAGCTTGAACGGTGCGGGGACCTACAATGAGCAGTTCTTC. The genes are TRBV5-1 and TRBJ2-1, with D perhaps matching TRBD2 (6 bases). This CDR3 spans 16 amino acids. Germline V gene data show CDR1 as SGHRS and CDR2 as YFSETQ. Between the trimmed V and J ends, which lost 1 base and 2 bases, there was a span of 13 bases.

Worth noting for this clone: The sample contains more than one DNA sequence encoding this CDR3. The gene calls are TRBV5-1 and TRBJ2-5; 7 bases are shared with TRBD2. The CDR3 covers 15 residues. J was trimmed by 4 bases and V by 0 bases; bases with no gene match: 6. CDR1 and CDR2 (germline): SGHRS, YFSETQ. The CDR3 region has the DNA TGCGCCAGCAGCTTGGCGGGGGGTCGTGGAGAGACCCAGTACTTC. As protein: CASSLAGGRGETQYF.

The CDR3 is CASSLVYPGNTIYF. DNA of the CDR3: TGCGCCAGCAGCTTGGTTTACCCGGGAAACACCATATATTTT. The rearrangement uses TRBV5-1 and TRBJ1-3, with D unclear. The V gene's germline CDR1 is SGHRS and CDR2 YFSETQ. Trimming left V 0 bases short and J 4 bases short, with 8 bases between. The CDR3 consists of 14 residues.

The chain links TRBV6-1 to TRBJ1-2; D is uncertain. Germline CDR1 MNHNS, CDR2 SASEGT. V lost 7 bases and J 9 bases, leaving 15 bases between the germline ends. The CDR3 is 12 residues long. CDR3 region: CASTLPTFSYTF. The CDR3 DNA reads TGTGCCAGCACCCTCCCGACCTTTAGCTACACCTTC.

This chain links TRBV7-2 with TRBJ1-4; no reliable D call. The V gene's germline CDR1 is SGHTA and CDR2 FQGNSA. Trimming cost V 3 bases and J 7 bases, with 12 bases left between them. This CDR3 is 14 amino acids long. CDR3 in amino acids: CASSLRGLFEKLFF. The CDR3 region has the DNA TGTGCCAGCAGCTTGCGCGGTCTGTTTGAAAAACTGTTTTTT.

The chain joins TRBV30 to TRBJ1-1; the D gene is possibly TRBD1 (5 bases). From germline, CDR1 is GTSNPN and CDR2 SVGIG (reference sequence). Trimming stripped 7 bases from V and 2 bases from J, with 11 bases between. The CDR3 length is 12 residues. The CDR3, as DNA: TGTGCCTCCCGGTGGGGCAACACTGAAGCTTTCTTT. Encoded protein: CASRWGNTEAFF.

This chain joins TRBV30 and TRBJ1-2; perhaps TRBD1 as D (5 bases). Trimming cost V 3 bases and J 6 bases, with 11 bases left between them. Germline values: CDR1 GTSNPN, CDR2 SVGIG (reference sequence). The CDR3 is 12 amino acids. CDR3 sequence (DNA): TGTGCCTGGAGGGGGCGAGGGGATGGCTACACCTTC. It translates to CAWRGRGDGYTF.

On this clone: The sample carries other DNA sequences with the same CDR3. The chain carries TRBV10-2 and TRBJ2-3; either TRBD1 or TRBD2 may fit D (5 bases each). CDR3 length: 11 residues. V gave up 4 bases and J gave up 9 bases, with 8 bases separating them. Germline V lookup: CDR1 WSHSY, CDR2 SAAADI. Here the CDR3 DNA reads TGCGCCAGCAGTGTTGGGGACACGCAGTATTTT. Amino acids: CASSVGDTQYF.

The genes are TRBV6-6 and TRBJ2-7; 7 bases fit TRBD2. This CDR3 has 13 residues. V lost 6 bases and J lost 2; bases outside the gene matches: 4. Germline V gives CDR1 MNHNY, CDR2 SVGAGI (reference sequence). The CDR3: CASRAGRTYEQYF. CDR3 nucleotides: TGTGCCAGCAGAGCGGGACGGACCTACGAGCAGTACTTC.